This record covers a single TCR beta chain. This entry belongs to a study of shared clonotypes between healthy human individuals. 200 to 250 ng DNA, about 33,000 T cell genomes, went into each sorted-subset replicate PCR. Measured with immunoSEQ multiplex PCR; TCRdb has only the in-frame clones, and not every one. In the table there are roughly 2.1 million clones, 90% to 95% of which are singletons. Trimming removed 0 bases from V and 5 bases from J, with 17 bases in between. Germline V lookup: CDR1 MGHRA, CDR2 YSYEKL. The CDR3 extends over 17 amino acids. Naive CD8 cells lacked CD45RO, underwent positive selection for CCR7 and left out terminally differentiated effector memory CD45RA+ cells.

This chain links TRBV4-1 with TRBJ2-1; possible D gene TRBD2, 6 bases. Sequencing was performed on naive CD8+ T cells from PBMCs. This TCR derives from a man between 18 and 29 years old in good health. Some clones in this sample may be carry-over from other donors' samples. The CDR3 protein is CASSQDRPLSGDNEQFF. CDR3 sequence (DNA): TGCGCCAGCAGCCAAGACCGGCCACTTAGCGGAGACAATGAGCAGTTCTTC.